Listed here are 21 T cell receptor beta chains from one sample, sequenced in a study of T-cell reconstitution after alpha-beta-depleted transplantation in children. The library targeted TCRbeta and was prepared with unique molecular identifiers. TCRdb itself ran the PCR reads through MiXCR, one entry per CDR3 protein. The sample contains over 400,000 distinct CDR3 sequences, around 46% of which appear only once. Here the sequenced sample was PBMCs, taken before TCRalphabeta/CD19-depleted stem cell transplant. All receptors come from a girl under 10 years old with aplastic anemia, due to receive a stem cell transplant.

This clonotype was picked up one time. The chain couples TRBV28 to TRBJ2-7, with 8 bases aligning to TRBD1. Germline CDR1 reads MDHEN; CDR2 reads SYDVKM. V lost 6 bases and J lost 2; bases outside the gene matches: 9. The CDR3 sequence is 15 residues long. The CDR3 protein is CASSLTGGWAYEQYF. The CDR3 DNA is TGTGCCAGCAGCTTAACAGGGGGTTGGGCCTACGAGCAGTACTTC.

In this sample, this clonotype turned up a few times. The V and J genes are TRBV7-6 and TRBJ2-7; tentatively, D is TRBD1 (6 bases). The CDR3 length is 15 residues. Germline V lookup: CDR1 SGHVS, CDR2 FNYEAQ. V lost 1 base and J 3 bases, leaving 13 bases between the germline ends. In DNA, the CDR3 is TGTGCCAGCAGCTTAGTCTTAGGGGGATTCTACGAGCAGTACTTC. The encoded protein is CASSLVLGGFYEQYF.

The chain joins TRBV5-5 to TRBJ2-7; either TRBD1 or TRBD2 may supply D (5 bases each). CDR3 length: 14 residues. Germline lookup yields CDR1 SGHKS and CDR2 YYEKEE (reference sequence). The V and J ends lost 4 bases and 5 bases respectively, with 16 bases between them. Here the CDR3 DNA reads TGTGCCAGCAGCCTAGGGACCCTGGGAAACGAGCAGTACTTC. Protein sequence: CASSLGTLGNEQYF.

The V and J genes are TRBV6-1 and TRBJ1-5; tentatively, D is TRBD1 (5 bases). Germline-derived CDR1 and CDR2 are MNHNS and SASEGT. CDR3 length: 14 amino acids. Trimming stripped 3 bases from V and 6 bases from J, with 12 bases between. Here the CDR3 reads CASSDTGSPQPQHF. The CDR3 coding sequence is TGTGCCAGCAGTGATACAGGTTCCCCTCAGCCCCAGCATTTT.

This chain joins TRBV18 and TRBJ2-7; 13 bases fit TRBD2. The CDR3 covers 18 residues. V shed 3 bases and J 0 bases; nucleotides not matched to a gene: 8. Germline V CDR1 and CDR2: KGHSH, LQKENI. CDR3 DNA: TGTGCCAGCTCACCCTCACTAGCGGGAGGGTCCCGCTCCTACGAGCAGTACTTC. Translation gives CASSPSLAGGSRSYEQYF.

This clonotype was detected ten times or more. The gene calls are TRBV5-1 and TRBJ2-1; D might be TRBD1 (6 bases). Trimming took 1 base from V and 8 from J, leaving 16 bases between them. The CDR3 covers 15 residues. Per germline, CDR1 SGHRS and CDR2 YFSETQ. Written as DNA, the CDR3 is TGCGCCAGCAGCTTGATCTTGACAGGTATCGATGAGCAGTTCTTC. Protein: CASSLILTGIDEQFF.

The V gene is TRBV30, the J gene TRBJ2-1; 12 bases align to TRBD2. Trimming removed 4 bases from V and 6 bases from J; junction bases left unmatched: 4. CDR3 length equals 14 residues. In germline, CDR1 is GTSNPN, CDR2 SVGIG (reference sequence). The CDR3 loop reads CAWIGLAGRNEQFF. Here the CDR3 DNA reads TGTGCCTGGATCGGACTAGCGGGGCGCAATGAGCAGTTCTTC.

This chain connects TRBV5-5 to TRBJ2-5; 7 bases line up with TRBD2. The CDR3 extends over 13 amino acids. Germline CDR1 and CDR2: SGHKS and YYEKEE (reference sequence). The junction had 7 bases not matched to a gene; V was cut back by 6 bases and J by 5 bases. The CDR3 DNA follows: TGTGCCAGCACTGGGGGGGTCCGGGAGACCCAGTACTTC. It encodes CASTGGVRETQYF. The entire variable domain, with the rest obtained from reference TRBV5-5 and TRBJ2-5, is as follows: DAGVTQSPTHLIKTRGQQVTLRCSPISGHKSVSWYQQVLGQGPQFIFQYYEKEERGRGNFPDRFSARQFPNYSSELNVNALLLGDSALYLCASTGGVRETQYFGPGTRLLVL.

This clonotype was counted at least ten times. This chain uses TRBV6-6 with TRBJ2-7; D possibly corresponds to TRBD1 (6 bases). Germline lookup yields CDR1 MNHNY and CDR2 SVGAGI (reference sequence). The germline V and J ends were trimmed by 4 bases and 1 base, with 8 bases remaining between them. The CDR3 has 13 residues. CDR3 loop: CASSLQGSYEQYF. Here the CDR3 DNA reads TGTGCCAGCAGTTTACAGGGATCCTACGAGCAGTACTTC.

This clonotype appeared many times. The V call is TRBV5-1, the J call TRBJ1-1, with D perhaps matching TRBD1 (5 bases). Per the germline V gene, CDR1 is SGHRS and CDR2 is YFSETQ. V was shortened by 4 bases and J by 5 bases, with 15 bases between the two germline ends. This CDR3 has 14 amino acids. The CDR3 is CASSRGGGGTEAFF. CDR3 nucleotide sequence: TGCGCCAGCAGCCGTGGGGGAGGAGGGACTGAAGCTTTCTTT.

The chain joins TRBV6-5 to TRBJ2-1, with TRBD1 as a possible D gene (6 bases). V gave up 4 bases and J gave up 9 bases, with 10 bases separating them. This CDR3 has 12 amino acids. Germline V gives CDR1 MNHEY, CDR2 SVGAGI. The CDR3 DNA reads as TGTGCCAGCAGTTTCGGGACACTTGAGCAGTTCTTC. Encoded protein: CASSFGTLEQFF.

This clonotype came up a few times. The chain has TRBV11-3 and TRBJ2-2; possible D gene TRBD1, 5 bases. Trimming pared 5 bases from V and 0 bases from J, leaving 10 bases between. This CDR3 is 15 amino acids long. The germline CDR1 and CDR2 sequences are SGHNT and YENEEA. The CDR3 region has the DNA TGTGCCAGCAGCCAAGGGGCGGCGAACACCGGGGAGCTGTTTTTT. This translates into CASSQGAANTGELFF.

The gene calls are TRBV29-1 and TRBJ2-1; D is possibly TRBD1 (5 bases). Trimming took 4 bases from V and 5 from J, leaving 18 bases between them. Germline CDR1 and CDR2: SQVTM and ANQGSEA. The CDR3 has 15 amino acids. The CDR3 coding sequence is TGCAGCGTTGTATCCAGGGTAAGAAGGGACAATGAGCAGTTCTTC. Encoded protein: CSVVSRVRRDNEQFF.

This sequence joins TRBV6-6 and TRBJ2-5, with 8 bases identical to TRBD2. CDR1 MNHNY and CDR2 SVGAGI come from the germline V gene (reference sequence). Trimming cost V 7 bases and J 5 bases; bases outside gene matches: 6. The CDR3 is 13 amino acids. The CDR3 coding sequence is TGTGCCAGCAATCCAGCGGGAGTGGAGACCCAGTACTTC. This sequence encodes CASNPAGVETQYF.

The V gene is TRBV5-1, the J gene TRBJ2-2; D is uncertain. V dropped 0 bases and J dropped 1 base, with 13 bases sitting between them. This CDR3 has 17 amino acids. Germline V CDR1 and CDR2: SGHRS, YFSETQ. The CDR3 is CASSLGAVSLNTGELFF. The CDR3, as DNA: TGCGCCAGCAGCTTGGGGGCCGTCTCCCTGAACACCGGGGAGCTGTTTTTT.

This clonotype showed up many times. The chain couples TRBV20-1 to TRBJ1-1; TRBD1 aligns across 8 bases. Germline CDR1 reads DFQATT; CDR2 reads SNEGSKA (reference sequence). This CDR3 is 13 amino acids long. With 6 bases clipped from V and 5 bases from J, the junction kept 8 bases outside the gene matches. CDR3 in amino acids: CSATRTGRTEAFF. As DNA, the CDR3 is TGCAGTGCGACGAGGACAGGGCGGACTGAAGCTTTCTTT.

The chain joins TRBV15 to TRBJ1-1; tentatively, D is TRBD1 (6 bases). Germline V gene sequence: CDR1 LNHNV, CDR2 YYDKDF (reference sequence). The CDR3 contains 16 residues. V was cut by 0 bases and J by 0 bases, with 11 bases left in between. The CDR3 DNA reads TGTGCCACCAGCAGAGACGGGGGCGCGGTGAACACTGAAGCTTTCTTT. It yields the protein CATSRDGGAVNTEAFF. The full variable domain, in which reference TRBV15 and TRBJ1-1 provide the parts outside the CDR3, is DAMVIQNPRYQVTQFGKPVTLSCSQTLNHNVMYWYQQKSSQAPKLLFHYYDKDFNNEADTPDNFQSRRPNTSFCFLDIRSPGLGDTAMYLCATSRDGGAVNTEAFFGQGTRLTVV.

In DNA, the CDR3 is TGTGCCAGCACCTTGACTAGCGGGGGCCTAAACACCGGGGAGCTGTTTTTT. Protein product: CASTLTSGGLNTGELFF. V is TRBV28 and J is TRBJ2-2; 12 nucleotides agree with TRBD2. Germline trimming cut 7 bases from V and 2 bases from J; bases unmatched to any gene: 8. This CDR3 has 17 residues. The germline CDR1 and CDR2 sequences are MDHEN and SYDVKM.

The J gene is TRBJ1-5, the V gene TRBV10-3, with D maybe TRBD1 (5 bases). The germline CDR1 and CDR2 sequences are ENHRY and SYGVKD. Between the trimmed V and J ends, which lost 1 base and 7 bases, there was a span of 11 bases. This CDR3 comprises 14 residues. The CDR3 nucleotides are TGTGCCATCAGTGAGTTAGGGGAGATCCAGCCCCAGCATTTT. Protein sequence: CAISELGEIQPQHF.

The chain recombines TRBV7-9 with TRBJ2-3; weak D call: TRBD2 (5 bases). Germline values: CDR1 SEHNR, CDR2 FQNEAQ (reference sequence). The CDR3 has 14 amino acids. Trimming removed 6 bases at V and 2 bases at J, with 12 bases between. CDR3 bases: TGTGCCAGCAGTTATCTAGCCACCACAGATACGCAGTATTTT. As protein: CASSYLATTDTQYF.

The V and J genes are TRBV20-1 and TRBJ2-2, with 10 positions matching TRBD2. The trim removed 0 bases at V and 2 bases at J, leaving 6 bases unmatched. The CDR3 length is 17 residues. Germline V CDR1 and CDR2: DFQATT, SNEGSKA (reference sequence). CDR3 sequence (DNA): TGCAGTGCTAGAGACCCTAGCGGGGGCCTCAACACCGGGGAGCTGTTTTTT. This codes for CSARDPSGGLNTGELFF.